This is a list of T cell receptor beta chains from one sample in a study of Graves' ophthalmopathy and Graves' hyperthyroidism. TCRdb reprocessed the multiplex PCR reads via MiXCR and lists one record per CDR3 protein. The table lists 680,000 or so distinct CDR3 sequences, roughly 20% of them singletons, with approximately 7% in the top ten. Sample: peripheral blood. These receptors were collected from a woman under 30 with stable Graves' hyperthyroidism. Some clones in this sample may be carry-over from other donors' samples. Both conserved end residues are part of each CDR3. D genes are given only for firm matches.

v_call | d_call | cdr3_aa
TRBV7-2 | . | CASSLAGGYFGGGGYEQYF
TRBV4-1 | TRBD2 | CASSPLGPGLAYETQYF
TRBV4-2 | . | CASSQDQGAGANVLTF
TRBV12-3/TRBV12-4 | TRBD1 | CASSRTSTGQGGELFF
TRBV6-2/TRBV6-3 | . | CASSYSSPTGRYNTGELFF
TRBV6-5 | . | CASSYLRAGETGELFF
TRBV6-1 | . | CASTTRAPTDQPQHF
TRBV6-5 | . | CASSYAGARTEAFF
TRBV29-1 | . | CSVAGAGYGYTF
TRBV7-9 | . | CASSATGSYTF
TRBV11-2 | . | CASSYAKHEQYF
TRBV6-1 | TRBD1 | CASRSGTGTTGELFF
TRBV27 | . | CASSLGMGRTEAFF
TRBV30 | . | CAWSTGIRETQYF
TRBV13 | . | CASSPGSRYSGNTIYF
TRBV6-1 | . | CASSPGDLLMNTEAFF
TRBV12-3/TRBV12-4 | . | CASSLTAPPGETQYF
TRBV15 | . | CATSRERVPSYEQYF
TRBV2 | . | CASSELGSNTGELFF
TRBV20-1 | TRBD2 | CSARDWRETGELFF
TRBV10-3 | TRBD1 | CAISPGQGALNEQYF
TRBV30 | . | CAWSVGLAGANVLTF
TRBV6-5 | . | CASSYSIGGLETQYF
TRBV29-1 | . | CSVRLPTSYEQYF
TRBV6-1 | TRBD1 | CASSEGVGTVSNQPQHF
TRBV30 | TRBD1 | CAWSPGQSNTGELFF
TRBV6-7 | TRBD1 | CASSYTRGGSGTSTSGNTIYF
TRBV6-1 | . | CASSESGSPGANVLTF
TRBV30 | . | CAWRLQMNTEAFF
TRBV7-9 | . | CASSPLTDTEAFF
TRBV28 | TRBD2 | CASSRGGEAKQYF
TRBV2 | . | CASSESRGGNSPLHF
TRBV27 | . | CASSSTILAETQYF
TRBV9 | . | CASSPTRQTGELFF
TRBV12-3/TRBV12-4 | TRBD2 | CASSLAGYTGELFF
TRBV3-1 | TRBD1 | CASSQGTGGSGNTIYF
TRBV20-1 | TRBD2 | CSARDFTGLSYYEQYF
TRBV20-1 | . | CSARALYPTTLRTGELFF
TRBV19 | . | CASRPGGSNQPQHF
TRBV6-2/TRBV6-3 | TRBD2 | CASRRLAGWSGELFF
TRBV7-3 | . | CASSLSDGLKAFF
TRBV12-3/TRBV12-4 | . | CASRKPGPPVANYGYTF
TRBV6-4 | TRBD1 | CASSSETGANTEAFF
TRBV27 | . | CASSLSRGSVYTGELFF
TRBV9 | . | CASSVEVKPTGELFF
TRBV5-6 | . | CASSSPSGYSGEPFF
TRBV2 | TRBD1 | CASQGDRNTEAFF
TRBV2 | TRBD1 | CASNGQGEQYF
TRBV4-1 | TRBD1 | CASSQVGQGSGNTIYF